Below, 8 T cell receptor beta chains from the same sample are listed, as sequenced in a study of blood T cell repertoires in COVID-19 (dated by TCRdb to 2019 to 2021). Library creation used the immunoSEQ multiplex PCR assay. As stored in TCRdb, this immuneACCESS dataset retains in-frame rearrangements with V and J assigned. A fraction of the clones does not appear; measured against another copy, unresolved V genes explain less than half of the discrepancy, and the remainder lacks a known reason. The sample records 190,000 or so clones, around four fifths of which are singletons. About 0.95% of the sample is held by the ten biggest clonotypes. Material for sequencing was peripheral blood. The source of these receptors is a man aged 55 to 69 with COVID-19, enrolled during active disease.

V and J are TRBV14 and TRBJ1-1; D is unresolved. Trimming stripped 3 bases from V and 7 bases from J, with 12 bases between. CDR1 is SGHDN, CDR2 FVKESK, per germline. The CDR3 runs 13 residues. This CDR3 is CASSQERADEAFF. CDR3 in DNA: TGTGCCAGCAGCCAGGAGAGGGCAGATGAAGCTTTCTTT.

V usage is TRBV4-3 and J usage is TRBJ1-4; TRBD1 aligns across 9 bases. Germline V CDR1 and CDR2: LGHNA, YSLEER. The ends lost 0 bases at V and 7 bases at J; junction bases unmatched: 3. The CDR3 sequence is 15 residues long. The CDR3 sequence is CASSQEGQGLEKLFF. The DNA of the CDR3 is TGCGCCAGCAGCCAAGAGGGACAGGGACTTGAAAAACTGTTTTTT.

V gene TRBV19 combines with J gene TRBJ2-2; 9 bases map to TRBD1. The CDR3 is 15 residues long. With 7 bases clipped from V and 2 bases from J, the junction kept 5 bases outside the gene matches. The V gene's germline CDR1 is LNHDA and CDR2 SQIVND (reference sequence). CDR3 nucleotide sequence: TGTGCCAGTAAAGGGGGACAGGGAAACACCGGGGAGCTGTTTTTT. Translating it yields CASKGGQGNTGELFF.

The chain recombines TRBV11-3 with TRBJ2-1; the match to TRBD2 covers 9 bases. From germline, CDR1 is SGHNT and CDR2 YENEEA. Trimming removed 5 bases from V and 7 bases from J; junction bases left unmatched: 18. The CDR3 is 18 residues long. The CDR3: CASSDRGRGGLFGNEQFF. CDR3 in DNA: TGTGCCAGCAGCGACCGAGGGCGGGGGGGACTGTTCGGGAATGAGCAGTTCTTC.

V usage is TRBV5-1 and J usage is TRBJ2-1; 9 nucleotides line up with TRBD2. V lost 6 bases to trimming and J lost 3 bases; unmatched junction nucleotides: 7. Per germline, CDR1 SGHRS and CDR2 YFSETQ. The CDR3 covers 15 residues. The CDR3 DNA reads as TGCGCCAGCACCCGACTAGCGGCCTACTACAATGAGCAGTTCTTC. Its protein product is CASTRLAAYYNEQFF.

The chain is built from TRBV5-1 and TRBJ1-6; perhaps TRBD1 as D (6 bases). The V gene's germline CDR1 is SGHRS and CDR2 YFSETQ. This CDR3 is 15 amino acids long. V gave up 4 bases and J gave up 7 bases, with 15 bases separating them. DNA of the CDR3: TGCGCCAGCAGCGCTTCGACAGGTGCAAATTCACCCCTCCACTTT. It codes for CASSASTGANSPLHF.

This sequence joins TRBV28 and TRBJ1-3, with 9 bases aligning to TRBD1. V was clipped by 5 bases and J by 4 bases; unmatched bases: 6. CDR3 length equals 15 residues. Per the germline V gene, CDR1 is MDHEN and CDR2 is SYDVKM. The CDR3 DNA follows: TGTGCCAGCAGTCCAGGGGACAGGGCAGGAAACACCATATATTTT. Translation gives CASSPGDRAGNTIYF.

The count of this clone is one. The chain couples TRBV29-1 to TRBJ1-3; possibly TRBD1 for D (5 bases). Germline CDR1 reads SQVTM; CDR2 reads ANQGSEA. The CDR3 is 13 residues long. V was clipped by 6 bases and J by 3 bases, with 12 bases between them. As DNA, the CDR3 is TGCAGCGTCGCTGGGACTCTTGGAAACACCATATATTTT. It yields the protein CSVAGTLGNTIYF.